This record covers a single TCR beta chain. This clone's antigen is unknown. The input lacks base qualities; no much larger clone sits a single base away. This sample stems from a study of blood T cells in healthy people across ages (dated by TCRdb to the mid-2010s). The study in broad terms: In model experiments, roughly one uniquely barcoded TCR beta cDNA molecule per two T cells was captured by template switching. To avoid experimental bias, donors of different ages were spread randomly across the sequencing lanes. Two additional independent replicas of 1 million unique cDNA reads from the same blood draw were analyzed for two donors (one aged 18 to 30 and one aged 80 or older). Donors were grouped into four age groups: young (average 16 years), middle-aged (around 39), aged (roughly 67) and long-lived (82). Using deep sequencing normalized with unique cDNA molecular identifiers, the study measured how TCR beta repertoire diversity changes with age. The research as a whole found: Since profiling was done on bulk unsorted PBMCs, naive and antigen-experienced compartments could not be conclusively compared. Observed TCR beta diversity correlated strongly with the percentage of naive T cells measured by flow cytometry. Because donor CMV infection status was unknown, age-related changes in expanded clonotypes were potentially confounded. Compared with the aged group, more naive CD4+ T cells, fewer expanded clones and increased TCR diversity were shown by the long-lived group, suggesting age selection. As age increased, observed TCR beta diversity per million T cells dropped in a roughly linear way, and a significant reduction was already evident by age approximately 40. Total diversity estimates from one million sequenced T cells were considered lower bounds and underestimates.

The donors were a few dozen Caucasian individuals from Russia, aged roughly 6 to 90 years, who were systemically healthy. Roughly 10 milliliters of peripheral blood were collected from each donor into EDTA-treated Vacutainer tubes. Ficoll-Paque density-gradient centrifugation was used to isolate PBMCs, with at least 6 million per sample. Trizol reagent was used to extract total RNA from PBMCs, with at least 6 micrograms per sample. For every donor, an aliquot of PBMCs went through flow cytometry to measure the percentages of naive CD45RAhigh/CD27high T cells. The library came from 5' RACE. Sequencer: Illumina HiSeq 2500. A second PCR of about 6 to 11 cycles was run with a J-beta primer mix and a sample-barcoded 5' primer. A unique molecular identifier was introduced onto each TCR beta cDNA molecule by a template-switch 5' adaptor carrying 12 random nucleotides. Each sample yielded at least 2.5 million CDR3-containing paired-end reads. First-strand cDNA was synthesized from all RNA with the Mint cDNA synthesis kit, primed by a TRBC-specific oligonucleotide. After uracil-DNA glycosylase treatment, a first 18-cycle PCR used universal primers M1SS and BC2_uni_R on all cDNA. Per the original workflow: For normalization, 1 million high-quality reads, each with a distinct molecular identifier, were randomly selected from each sample. Reads with shared molecular identifiers were discarded instead of being binned into consensus sequences. MiTCR, with a Q25 quality threshold and the strictest error-elimination algorithm, was used for CDR3 identification, clonotype clustering and error correction. A nonparametric unseen species model using Euler transformation provided a lower-bound estimate of total TCR beta diversity. TCRdb itself trimmed the public reads at Q25 with fastp, ran MiXCR and retained productive beta chains. Duplicate CDR3 protein sequences are folded into a single record with the most common DNA and genes. TCRdb's processing, not the study's, gives the V and J calls here. The sample has some 1.7 million distinct CDR3 sequences on record, approximately 28% of them singletons. In total, the top ten clones hold less than 9.5% of the sample.

V was cut back by 0 bases and J by 3 bases, leaving a gap of 16 bases between them. The CDR3 sequence holds 16 residues, the cysteine and phenylalanine included. Left in the record is the CDR3 DNA by itself, 48 bases read in frame from the first base. The germline V gene supplies CDR1 SGHRS and CDR2 YFSETQ. The chain employs TRBV5-1 and TRBJ2-7; a weak D assignment points to TRBD1 (5 bases agree). What was sequenced was blood. The clonotype originates from a woman aged 25 to 45 in good health. The CDR3 here reads CASSLEGIRTGYEQYF. The bases are TGCGCCAGCAGCTTGGAGGGGATCAGAACCGGCTACGAGCAGTACTTC. With the rest looked up from the reference TRBV5-1 and TRBJ2-7 genes rather than sequenced, the full variable domain is KAGVTQTPRYLIKTRGQQVTLSCSPISGHRSVSWYQQTPGQGLQFLFEYFSETQRNKGNFPGRFSGRQFSNSRSEMNVSTLELGDSALYLCASSLEGIRTGYEQYFGPGTRLTVT.